This T cell receptor beta chain was sequenced in a study of blood T cells in healthy people across ages. Study-level information: About one barcoded beta molecule per two T cells was the capture yield of template switching. Study-level results: Donor CMV status was unknown, possibly confounding expanded clonotype changes. Long-lived and aged donors differed, with more naive CD4+ cells and higher diversity in the long-lived.

Alongside a J-beta primer mix, a sample-barcoded 5' primer served in a second PCR lasting 7 to 11 cycles. TCRdb analysed the 5' RACE reads with MiXCR anew, one entry per CDR3 protein. Of 550,000 to 600,000 distinct CDR3 sequences in the sample, roughly a quarter are singletons; the top ten hold approximately 17%. This clonotype was seen more than once but under ten times. Its antigen is undetermined. Germline CDR1 reads DFQATT; CDR2 reads SNEGSKA (reference sequence). Trimming stripped 6 bases from V and 9 bases from J, with 26 bases between. The CDR3 spans 15 residues. Sequencing used blood. The sequence came from a woman in her 70s in good health. This rearrangement joins TRBV20-1 to TRBJ2-5; tentatively, D is TRBD1 or TRBD2 (5 bases each). CDR3 region: CSAGRAASGLGAQYF. The CDR3 coding sequence is TGCAGTGCCGGAAGAGCGGCTTCAGGGCTTGGAGCCCAGTACTTC.